This T cell receptor beta chain was found in a study of lung T cells in sarcoidosis with Löfgren's syndrome. Whole-study context: Analyses focused on Löfgren's syndrome patients.

TCRdb re-called the reads with MiXCR, one entry per CDR3 protein. The repertoire holds around 1,900 distinct CDR3 sequences, with around 30% as singletons. The study's findings and limits: Shared TRAV12-1 and TRBV2 CDR3 motifs across Löfgren's syndrome patients reportedly suggested public CD4+ TCRs.

Germline CDR1 is SGHDN and CDR2 is FVKESK. V shed 6 bases and J shed 6 bases, with 8 bases lying between them. The CDR3 loop spans 11 amino acids. By sample fraction, this clonotype is medium-sized (0.01 to 0.1%). Its antigen is as yet unknown. The sample was CD4+ T cells from bronchoalveolar lavage. This TCR came from a human donor with sarcoidosis (Löfgren's syndrome or another form), or a control subject (not recorded which). The V call is TRBV14, the J call TRBJ1-1; D unresolved. This CDR3 reads CASSLGPEAFF. In DNA form, the CDR3 reads TGTGCCAGCAGTCTGGGCCCTGAAGCTTTCTTT.